This entry lists 11 T cell receptor beta chains sequenced from one sample in a study of ipilimumab plus nivolumab after autologous stem cell transplantation (dated by TCRdb to 2020 to 2022). Library preparation used the immunoSEQ multiplex PCR assay. This immuneACCESS table, as held by TCRdb, lists in-frame sequences with V and J called but not all clones. Of the missing ones, under half trace to an unresolved V gene in checked studies; the others have no known cause. Recorded for this sample are some 16,000 clones; approximately 75% of them occurred a single time. The ten largest clonotypes hold around 20% of the sample. Sequenced here: PBMCs, sampled in a trial of ipilimumab plus nivolumab as post-transplant consolidation. The receptors were sampled from a male donor with diffuse large B-cell lymphoma.

This chain joins TRBV19 and TRBJ2-3; D could derive from TRBD1 or TRBD2 (7 bases each). Per the germline V gene, CDR1 is LNHDA and CDR2 is SQIVND (reference sequence). The CDR3 consists of 14 residues. The ends were cut back, 3 bases at V and 8 bases at J, with 15 bases in the middle. CDR3 protein: CASSIKGGGGTQYF. The CDR3 DNA is TGTGCCAGTAGTATCAAAGGGGGCGGGGGTACGCAGTATTTT. Full variable domain (outside the CDR3, taken from reference TRBV19 and TRBJ2-3): DGGITQSPKYLFRKEGQNVTLSCEQNLNHDAMYWYRQDPGQGLRLIYYSQIVNDFQKGDIAEGYSVSREKKESFPLTVTSAQKNPTAFYLCASSIKGGGGTQYFGPGTRLTVL.

This clone showed up just a few times. The chain combines TRBV7-2 with TRBJ1-2, with D possibly matching TRBD1 (6 bases). Trimming shortened V by 1 base and J by 3 bases, and 15 bases separated the two germline ends. This CDR3 is 16 amino acids long. Germline values: CDR1 SGHTA, CDR2 FQGNSA. The CDR3 coding sequence is TGTGCCAGCAGCTTAGGTGCCGGACAGATCGACTATGGCTACACCTTC. It specifies CASSLGAGQIDYGYTF.

The J gene is TRBJ2-5, the V gene TRBV9; 9 bases line up with TRBD2. The CDR3 is 15 amino acids. The V segment lost 0 bases and the J segment 4 bases; nucleotides outside the gene matches: 4. Germline V lookup: CDR1 SGDLS, CDR2 YYNGEE. The CDR3 DNA reads as TGTGCCAGCAGCGTAGTAGCGGGGGTTGTAGAGACCCAGTACTTC. Its translation: CASSVVAGVVETQYF.

V gene TRBV7-9 combines with J gene TRBJ1-2; 8 bases agree with TRBD1. Per germline, CDR1 SEHNR and CDR2 FQNEAQ (reference sequence). CDR3 length equals 14 residues. The V gene end was trimmed by 2 bases and the J gene end by 3 bases; junction bases not matched to a gene: 2. The CDR3 region is CASSLSGGDYGYTF. CDR3 nucleotide sequence: TGTGCCAGCAGCTTATCAGGGGGCGACTATGGCTACACCTTC.

The rearrangement links TRBV19 to TRBJ1-5, with 10 bases lining up with TRBD1. V shed 1 base and J 6 bases; nucleotides not matched to a gene: 6. CDR3 length: 16 residues. CDR1 LNHDA and CDR2 SQIVND come from the germline V gene (reference sequence). The CDR3 nucleotides read TGTGCCAGTAGTATAGTGGTGGACAGGGGGGGTCAGCCCCAGCATTTT. Translating it yields CASSIVVDRGGQPQHF.

This sequence joins TRBV28 and TRBJ2-7, with 14 nucleotides matching TRBD2. CDR1 and CDR2 from the germline V gene are MDHEN and SYDVKM. Trimming at V came to 5 bases and at J to 3 bases, leaving 9 bases not matched to a gene. The CDR3 is 17 residues long. This chain's CDR3 is CASSGGTSGSTIYEQYF. The CDR3 nucleotides read TGTGCCAGCAGTGGGGGGACTAGCGGGAGTACAATCTACGAGCAGTACTTC.

This clone was seen more than once but under ten times. J is TRBJ2-7 and V is TRBV5-6; either TRBD1 or TRBD2 may supply D (5 bases each). Germline CDR1 and CDR2: SGHDT and YYEEEE. V was clipped by 7 bases and J by 6 bases, with 14 bases between them. CDR3 length: 12 amino acids. CDR3 loop: CASCLGTGEQYF. As DNA, the CDR3 is TGTGCCAGCTGTTTAGGGACCGGCGAGCAGTACTTC. The full variable domain, with the rest looked up from reference TRBV5-6 and TRBJ2-7, is DAGVTQSPTHLIKTRGQQVTLRCSPKSGHDTVSWYQQALGQGPQFIFQYYEEEERQRGNFPDRFSGHQFPNYSSELNVNALLLGDSALYLCASCLGTGEQYFGPGTRLTVT.

The V call is TRBV7-9, the J call TRBJ2-1, with 8 bases matching TRBD1. Trimming took 2 bases from V and 5 from J; bases not matched to a gene: 8. Germline V gene sequence: CDR1 SEHNR, CDR2 FQNEAQ (reference sequence). There are 16 residues in the CDR3. CDR3 loop: CASSLRPGTGDNEQFF. The CDR3 DNA sequence: TGTGCCAGCAGCTTAAGACCCGGGACAGGAGACAATGAGCAGTTCTTC.

The chain joins TRBV7-3 to TRBJ2-1; a weak D match, TRBD2 (6 bases). Germline assignment: CDR1 SGHTA and CDR2 FQGTGA. This CDR3 spans 14 amino acids. The V end was cut by 5 bases, the J end by 8 bases, with 16 bases between. The CDR3 DNA is TGTGCCAGCAGCGGCCGACTAGAGTCCGATGAGCAGTTCTTC. As protein: CASSGRLESDEQFF.

V gene TRBV2 combines with J gene TRBJ2-4; the D gene is possibly TRBD1 (6 bases). CDR1 SNHLY and CDR2 FYNNEI come from the germline V gene. The V end was cut by 4 bases, the J end by 3 bases, with 16 bases between. The CDR3 sequence is 16 residues long. The CDR3 nucleotides are TGTGCCAGCAGTGGCCGCACAGGGTCGGGCAAAAACATTCAGTACTTC. This encodes CASSGRTGSGKNIQYF. Using reference TRBV2 and TRBJ2-4 for the parts outside the CDR3, the full variable domain is EPEVTQTPSHQVTQMGQEVILRCVPISNHLYFYWYRQILGQKVEFLVSFYNNEISEKSEIFDDQFSVERPDGSNFTLKIRSTKLEDSAMYFCASSGRTGSGKNIQYFGAGTRLSVL.

The chain is built from TRBV5-4 and TRBJ2-7; D is unclear. Trimming left V 4 bases short and J 6 bases short, with 11 bases between. Germline CDR1 SGHNT, CDR2 YYREEE (reference sequence). The CDR3 has 12 amino acids. Written as DNA, the CDR3 is TGTGCCAGCAGCCTTGAAAAGGTCGAGCAGTACTTC. Protein sequence: CASSLEKVEQYF.